Listed here are 27 T cell receptor beta chains from one sample, sequenced in a study of T cell responses to AZD1222 COVID-19 vaccine. Repertoires were generated with immunoSEQ multiplex PCR, while TCRdb's copy carries only in-frame clones and drops some. The table lists approximately 170,000 clones, around 94% of them singletons, with approximately 4.8% in the top ten. The source material was peripheral blood, sampled 28 days after the second AZD1222 dose. These TCRs come from an adult who received the AZD1222 COVID-19 vaccine.

This clone has more than one count but fewer than ten. This chain uses TRBV6-5 with TRBJ2-7; D remains ambiguous. Per the germline V gene, CDR1 is MNHEY and CDR2 is SVGAGI. This CDR3 is 13 amino acids long. Trimming took off 6 bases at V and 7 bases at J, with 16 bases between the two ends. CDR3 amino acids: CASRIAASREQYF. The CDR3 DNA is TGTGCCAGCAGAATCGCGGCCAGCAGGGAGCAGTACTTC.

The rearrangement uses TRBV7-7 and TRBJ2-1; either TRBD1 or TRBD2 may supply D (5 bases each). Germline CDR1 is SSHAT and CDR2 is FNYEAQ (reference sequence). V was pared by 3 bases and J by 2 bases, with 11 bases between. The CDR3 is 15 residues long. Written as DNA, the CDR3 is TGTGCCAGCAGCTTTGTCGGGGCGACCTACAATGAGCAGTTCTTC. This gives the protein CASSFVGATYNEQFF.

The J gene is TRBJ2-3, the V gene TRBV4-1; no firm D call. This CDR3 has 15 amino acids. CDR1 is MGHRA, CDR2 YSYEKL, per germline. V was clipped by 2 bases and J by 0 bases, with 9 bases between them. The CDR3 DNA reads as TGCGCCAGCAGCCAATTGGGGATTAGCACAGATACGCAGTATTTT. Translated, it gives CASSQLGISTDTQYF.

V gene TRBV5-1 combines with J gene TRBJ1-5; weak D call: TRBD1 (5 bases). The CDR3 is 15 residues long. V was trimmed by 3 bases and J by 5 bases, leaving 15 bases between them. Germline assignment: CDR1 SGHRS and CDR2 YFSETQ. The CDR3 spells CASSSSGGSDQPQHF. DNA of the CDR3: TGCGCCAGCAGCTCCTCGGGGGGGTCCGATCAGCCCCAGCATTTT.

The genes are TRBV10-3 and TRBJ1-2, with 9 bases aligning to TRBD1. The V segment lost 5 bases and the J segment 7 bases; nucleotides outside the gene matches: 8. The length of the CDR3 is 14 residues. The germline V gene encodes CDR1 ENHRY and CDR2 SYGVKD. The CDR3 spells CAISPGQGLPGYTF. Written as DNA, the CDR3 is TGTGCCATCAGTCCGGGACAGGGTCTTCCTGGCTACACCTTC.

V is TRBV3-1 (or the pseudogene TRBV3-2) and J is TRBJ2-1; 8 bases fit TRBD2. Germline values: CDR1 LGHDT, CDR2 YNNKEL (reference sequence). The CDR3 has 14 amino acids. Trimming cost V 5 bases and J 4 bases; bases outside gene matches: 4. In DNA form, the CDR3 reads TGTGCCAGCAGCGGTAGCGGGGATTACAATGAGCAGTTCTTC. Protein: CASSGSGDYNEQFF.

This clone has a single count. The chain has TRBV10-3 and TRBJ2-6, with D possibly matching TRBD1 (6 bases). This CDR3 has 15 residues. V was trimmed by 11 bases and J by 4 bases, leaving 18 bases between them. Per the germline V gene, CDR1 is ENHRY and CDR2 is SYGVKD. CDR3 in amino acids: CAVTGSGFGANVLTF. Here the CDR3 DNA reads TGTGCCGTAACAGGGTCCGGCTTCGGGGCCAACGTCCTGACTTTC.

The CDR3: CASSFGTGYGYTF. The CDR3 region has the DNA TGTGCCAGCAGCTTCGGGACGGGCTATGGCTACACCTTC. This sequence joins TRBV7-2 and TRBJ1-2; tentatively, D is TRBD1 (5 bases). The CDR3 covers 13 residues. Trimming left V 3 bases short and J 4 bases short, with 9 bases between. Germline lookup yields CDR1 SGHTA and CDR2 FQGNSA.

The chain recombines TRBV5-4 with TRBJ2-3; 9 bases agree with TRBD1. The J segment lost 6 bases and the V segment lost 2 bases, leaving 10 bases of the junction unmatched. CDR3 size: 16 residues. CDR1 and CDR2 (germline): SGHNT, YYREEE (reference sequence). The chain's CDR3 is CASSLPGQGDLDTQYF. For the CDR3, the DNA is TGTGCCAGCAGCTTACCGGGACAGGGAGATTTGGATACGCAGTATTTT.

The rearrangement joins TRBV4-2 to TRBJ2-7; 8 nucleotides agree with TRBD2. J gave up 4 bases and V 4 bases, and 6 bases lay outside the gene matches. The CDR3 is made up of 14 amino acids. Germline assignment: CDR1 LGHNA and CDR2 YNFKEQ. The CDR3 DNA follows: TGTGCCAGCAGCCCCACGGGGGGGGGATACGAGCAGTACTTC. Amino acids: CASSPTGGGYEQYF.

This sequence joins TRBV19 and TRBJ2-3; 11 bases match TRBD2. Trimming cost V 3 bases and J 4 bases; bases outside gene matches: 3. CDR1 and CDR2 (germline): LNHDA, SQIVND (reference sequence). The CDR3 has 15 residues. The DNA for the CDR3 is TGTGCCAGTAGTATCCTAGCGGGAGGTTCAGATACGCAGTATTTT. Translation: CASSILAGGSDTQYF.

The chain uses TRBV6-5 and TRBJ2-7; 9 bases are shared with TRBD1. CDR1 is MNHEY and CDR2 is SVGAGI in the germline V gene. J gave up 3 bases and V 2 bases, and 2 bases lay outside the gene matches. The CDR3 is made up of 14 amino acids. The chain's CDR3 is CASSYGTGIYEQYF. The CDR3 nucleotides read TGTGCCAGCAGTTACGGGACAGGGATCTACGAGCAGTACTTC.

The chain is built from TRBV10-2 and TRBJ2-7; no clear D. The CDR3 loop spans 14 amino acids. Trimming cost V 5 bases and J 0 bases, with 11 bases left between them. Germline CDR1 and CDR2: WSHSY and SAAADI. CDR3 in amino acids: CASSIGDHSYEQYF. The CDR3 DNA reads TGCGCCAGCAGTATCGGCGACCACTCCTACGAGCAGTACTTC.

V is TRBV29-1 and J is TRBJ2-7, with D perhaps TRBD1 or TRBD2 (5 bases each). This CDR3 is 13 amino acids long. The germline gives CDR1 SQVTM, CDR2 ANQGSEA. V lost 5 bases and J 3 bases, leaving 14 bases between the germline ends. The CDR3 bases are TGCAGCGTTATTCCGGGACGGAACTACGAGCAGTACTTC. Translated: CSVIPGRNYEQYF.

The chain couples TRBV5-1 to TRBJ2-3, with D possibly being TRBD1 or TRBD2 (5 bases each). Germline V gene sequence: CDR1 SGHRS, CDR2 YFSETQ. The CDR3 sequence is 15 residues long. Trimming left V 4 bases short and J 9 bases short, with 21 bases between. The CDR3, as DNA: TGCGCCAGCAGCCCTTCATCCGGGACCTACAAGACGCAGTATTTT. This gives the protein CASSPSSGTYKTQYF.

This chain uses TRBV27 with TRBJ2-1; 10 nucleotides match TRBD2. V dropped 5 bases and J dropped 6; count of bases not matched to a gene: 10. This CDR3 has 16 residues. Germline loops: CDR1 MNHEY, CDR2 SMNVEV (reference sequence). CDR3 nucleotide sequence: TGTGCCAGCAGTCGAGGCGTACTAGCGGGAACCAATGAGCAGTTCTTC. This translates into CASSRGVLAGTNEQFF.

The rearrangement uses TRBV18 and TRBJ2-1; no reliable D call. Germline CDR1 KGHSH, CDR2 LQKENI. Trimming removed 3 bases from V and 4 bases from J, with 7 bases in between. This CDR3 is 13 amino acids long. The CDR3 DNA is TGTGCCAGCTCACCTAACTCTTACAATGAGCAGTTCTTC. Its translation: CASSPNSYNEQFF. The entire variable domain, with the rest obtained from reference TRBV18 and TRBJ2-1, is as follows: NAGVMQNPRHLVRRRGQEARLRCSPMKGHSHVYWYRQLPEEGLKFMVYLQKENIIDESGMPKERFSAEFPKEGPSILRIQQVVRGDSAAYFCASSPNSYNEQFFGPGTRLTVL.

This clone was recorded only once. This sequence joins TRBV30 and TRBJ2-1; a possible D gene is TRBD2 (6 bases). V was pared by 0 bases and J by 7 bases, with 13 bases between. Germline V gives CDR1 GTSNPN, CDR2 SVGIG (reference sequence). CDR3 length equals 14 residues. Written as DNA, the CDR3 is TGTGCCTGGAGTGTAGGGCTAGCGAGGAATGAGCAGTTCTTC. It encodes CAWSVGLARNEQFF.

This chain connects TRBV2 to TRBJ2-7; 10 positions match TRBD1. CDR3 length equals 14 residues. Germline V gives CDR1 SNHLY, CDR2 FYNNEI. The junction had 4 bases not matched to a gene; V was cut back by 6 bases and J by 2 bases. This CDR3 reads CASRGTGVPYEQYF. The CDR3, as DNA: TGTGCCAGCAGAGGGACAGGGGTCCCCTACGAGCAGTACTTC.

The chain employs TRBV3-1 (or the pseudogene TRBV3-2) and TRBJ2-2; 8 positions agree with TRBD2. This CDR3 is built from 15 residues. Germline V gene data show CDR1 as LGHDT and CDR2 as YNNKEL (reference sequence). Trimming at V came to 2 bases and at J to 7 bases, leaving 6 bases not matched to a gene. CDR3: CASSQRGAGDGELFF. In DNA, the CDR3 is TGTGCCAGCAGCCAAAGGGGAGCGGGAGACGGGGAGCTGTTTTTT.

V and J are TRBV4-1 and TRBJ2-3; D is perhaps TRBD2 (5 bases). In germline, CDR1 is MGHRA, CDR2 YSYEKL. The CDR3 covers 17 residues. V was trimmed by 1 base and J by 0 bases, leaving 14 bases between them. Here the CDR3 reads CASSQGGWRSSTDTQYF. For the CDR3, the DNA is TGCGCCAGCAGCCAAGGGGGATGGAGGTCTAGCACAGATACGCAGTATTTT.

The chain has TRBV28 and TRBJ2-1; tentatively, D is TRBD1 (5 bases). The CDR3 consists of 11 residues. The germline V gene has CDR1 MDHEN and CDR2 SYDVKM. V was clipped by 6 bases and J by 9 bases, with 9 bases between them. The CDR3, as DNA: TGTGCCAGCAGGTCAGGGTTTGAGCAGTTCTTC. It yields the protein CASRSGFEQFF.

This chain connects TRBV10-1 to TRBJ1-2; possible D gene TRBD1, 6 bases. The CDR3 is made up of 13 amino acids. Germline CDR1 WNHNN, CDR2 SYGVQD (reference sequence). Trimming took off 3 bases at V and 4 bases at J, with 9 bases between the two ends. This CDR3 reads CASSDAGAYGYTF. In DNA, the CDR3 is TGCGCCAGCAGTGATGCGGGGGCCTATGGCTACACCTTC.

This clone showed up just once. The chain combines TRBV29-1 with TRBJ1-1; perhaps TRBD1 as D (5 bases). V was shortened by 8 bases and J by 2 bases, with 15 bases between the two germline ends. This CDR3 is built from 13 residues. The germline CDR1 and CDR2 sequences are SQVTM and ANQGSEA. The CDR3 sequence is CSSWNGANTEAFF. As DNA, the CDR3 is TGCAGCTCCTGGAACGGGGCTAACACTGAAGCTTTCTTT.

The rearrangement links TRBV29-1 to TRBJ1-2; D unclear. Trimming shortened V by 5 bases and J by 4 bases, and 8 bases separated the two germline ends. From germline, CDR1 is SQVTM and CDR2 ANQGSEA. The CDR3 is 11 residues long. As DNA, the CDR3 is TGCAGCGTTCCTCATTTCTATGGCTACACCTTC. Its protein product is CSVPHFYGYTF.

V and J are TRBV5-4 and TRBJ2-7; 9 bases agree with TRBD2. Per germline, CDR1 SGHNT and CDR2 YYREEE (reference sequence). V shed 0 bases, J shed 0 bases, and the junction held 4 bases outside the gene matches. This CDR3 is 16 amino acids long. This CDR3 reads CASSLDSGRLSYEQYF. The CDR3, as DNA: TGTGCCAGCAGCTTGGACAGCGGGAGGCTCTCCTACGAGCAGTACTTC.

The chain uses TRBV2 and TRBJ1-3; maybe TRBD1 (5 bases). Trimming shortened V by 4 bases and J by 0 bases, and 10 bases separated the two germline ends. Germline CDR1 is SNHLY and CDR2 is FYNNEI. This CDR3 spans 15 amino acids. CDR3 loop: CASSVRQTSGNTIYF. CDR3 nucleotides: TGTGCCAGCAGTGTACGACAGACCTCTGGAAACACCATATATTTT.